This TCR beta chain was retrieved from a study of T cells in Graves' hyperthyroidism and ophthalmopathy. Whole-study results and caveats: Within blood appeared most thyroid clonotypes that had expanded above 0.001.

The CDR3 totals 17 residues. J lost 8 bases, V lost 0 bases, and 13 bases had no gene match. The germline V gene encodes CDR1 DFQATT and CDR2 SNEGSKA (reference sequence). Amplification yielded TCR beta CDR3 regions, with RNA transcripts as the source. When the TCR CDR3 underwent first-round RT-PCR, the HTBI primer set was used. One entry per CDR3 protein results from TCRdb running MiXCR on the multiplex PCR reads. The sample records under 400,000 distinct CDR3 sequences, approximately 25% being singletons. On this clonotype itself: The antigen remains undetermined.

Around 10 ml of fresh peripheral blood supplied the PBMCs. Material for sequencing was blood. This chain joins TRBV20-1 and TRBJ2-1; 10 bases are shared with TRBD2. The sequence derives from a man over 45 with Graves' hyperthyroidism. CDR3 region: CSARDWASGGTHDEQFF. The CDR3 nucleotides read TGCAGTGCTAGAGATTGGGCTAGCGGGGGAACCCACGATGAGCAGTTCTTC.